The rows below give T cell receptor beta chains drawn from one sample of a study of blood T cells in healthy people across ages. TCRdb itself ran the 5' RACE reads through MiXCR, one entry per CDR3 protein. The sample comprises about 1.5 million distinct CDR3 sequences, around two fifths of which are singletons, and less than 8% rests with the top ten. The sample taken for sequencing was blood. These receptors all stem from a woman aged 18-30 years in good health. The CDR3 runs from the conserved cysteine through the conserved F or W. D genes are given only for firm matches.

v_call: TRBV4-2; j_call: TRBJ1-5; d_call: NA; cdr3_aa: CASSQDPGASNQPQHF
v_call: TRBV7-9; j_call: TRBJ2-1; d_call: TRBD2; cdr3_aa: CASSLDDGTSAGNEQFF
v_call: TRBV11-1; j_call: NA; d_call: NA; cdr3_aa: CASSLSRGKYGYEQYF
v_call: TRBV20-1; j_call: TRBJ2-5; d_call: TRBD2; cdr3_aa: CSARDKAGGHSAQYF
v_call: TRBV5-5; j_call: NA; d_call: NA; cdr3_aa: CASSVYGEQYF
v_call: TRBV20-1; j_call: TRBJ1-4; d_call: NA; cdr3_aa: CSARDPGRNEKLFF
v_call: TRBV7-9; j_call: TRBJ1-2; d_call: NA; cdr3_aa: CASSGELAGDGYTF
v_call: TRBV6-6; j_call: TRBJ1-1; d_call: NA; cdr3_aa: CASSWRGLNTEAFF
v_call: TRBV5-1; j_call: TRBJ2-3; d_call: NA; cdr3_aa: CASSLGVRDRDTDTQYF
v_call: TRBV6-1; j_call: NA; d_call: TRBD2; cdr3_aa: CASSENGSGSYEQYF
v_call: TRBV21-1; j_call: TRBJ1-1; d_call: NA; cdr3_aa: CASSEGNRLDRGNTEAFF
v_call: TRBV12-3/TRBV12-4; j_call: TRBJ1-4; d_call: TRBD1; cdr3_aa: CASSSSGTGVGKLFF
v_call: TRBV6-6; j_call: TRBJ2-1; d_call: TRBD2; cdr3_aa: CASRGEGYEQFF
v_call: TRBV5-1; j_call: TRBJ1-6; d_call: NA; cdr3_aa: CASSSFGSSPLHF
v_call: TRBV20-1; j_call: TRBJ2-7; d_call: NA; cdr3_aa: CSATLPSGGGNEQYF
v_call: TRBV29-1; j_call: TRBJ2-7; d_call: TRBD2; cdr3_aa: CSVEGLAGHSYEQYF
v_call: TRBV20-1; j_call: TRBJ2-7; d_call: TRBD2; cdr3_aa: CSASATGTMSYEQYF